Listed here is a single T cell receptor (beta chain). The target antigen is unknown. CDR3 length equals 15 residues. CDR1 and CDR2 (germline): GTSNPN, SVGIG (reference sequence). The V end lost 2 bases, the J end lost 3 bases, and 14 bases lay between the germline ends. The source of the sample is a study of long-term antiretroviral therapy in people with HIV. Survey level was the resolution at which the v3.0 immunoSEQ assay ran. Each sample had sequencing targeting about 35,000-50,000 T-cell genomes. The protocol was immunoSEQ multiplex PCR, while the TCRdb copy is restricted to in-frame clones and leaves out a portion. The sample includes about 6,700 clones, approximately 74% of them seen just once. The study, taken as a whole, reports: After ART, diversity increased yet remained lower than transplant donor controls. Across all time points, the repertoire was dominated by clones that expanded before ART.

The sample in question was unsorted PBMCs, obtained 0.1 years before starting antiretroviral therapy. The clonotype originates from a man between 18 and 35 years old with HIV. The chain employs TRBV30 and TRBJ2-1, with no clear D. CDR3 nucleotides: TGTGCCTGGAGTAGCCGTGCGGCCGACTACAATGAGCAGTTCTTC. Translation gives CAWSSRAADYNEQFF.